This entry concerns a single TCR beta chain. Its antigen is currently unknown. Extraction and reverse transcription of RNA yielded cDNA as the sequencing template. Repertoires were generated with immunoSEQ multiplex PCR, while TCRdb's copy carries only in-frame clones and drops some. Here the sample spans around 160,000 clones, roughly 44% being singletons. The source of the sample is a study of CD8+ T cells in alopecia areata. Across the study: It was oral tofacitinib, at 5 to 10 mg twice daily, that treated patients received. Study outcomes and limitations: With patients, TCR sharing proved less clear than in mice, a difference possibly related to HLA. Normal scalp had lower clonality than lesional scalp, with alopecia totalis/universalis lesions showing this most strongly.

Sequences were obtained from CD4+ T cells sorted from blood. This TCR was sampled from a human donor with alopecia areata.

The CDR3 is CSVDWTGGETQYF. CDR3 bases: TGCAGCGTTGACTGGACAGGGGGAGAGACCCAGTACTTC. V gene TRBV29-1 combines with J gene TRBJ2-5, with 10 bases aligning to TRBD1. There are 13 residues in the CDR3. In germline, CDR1 is SQVTM, CDR2 ANQGSEA. V lost 3 bases and J lost 4; bases outside the gene matches: 2.